The 32 T cell receptor beta chains given below trace back to one sample, sequenced in a study of OX40 agonist ivuxolimab in advanced cancers. The assay was immunoSEQ multiplex PCR, and TCRdb's table has in-frame clones only and misses some. The sample lists roughly 5,700 clones, 85% to 90% seen once, with around two fifths in the top ten. The specimen comprised CD4+ or CD8+ T cells sorted from blood, sampled in a trial of the OX40 agonist ivuxolimab. These receptors all come from an adult with an advanced solid tumor such as melanoma, head and neck, liver or kidney cancer.

V gene TRBV5-1 combines with J gene TRBJ2-5; 7 bases are shared with TRBD1. V shed 0 bases and J 1 base; nucleotides not matched to a gene: 12. The CDR3 contains 18 residues. Germline V gene lookup returns CDR1 SGHRS and CDR2 YFSETQ. The DNA for the CDR3 is TGCGCCAGCAGCTTGGGACAGGGCGCCTTTGACTTCCAAGAGACCCAGTACTTC. It yields the protein CASSLGQGAFDFQETQYF.

The V and J genes are TRBV4-1 and TRBJ2-4; a possible D gene is TRBD2 (6 bases). The CDR3 sequence is 15 residues long. Germline lookup yields CDR1 MGHRA and CDR2 YSYEKL. Trimming removed 3 bases from V and 7 bases from J, with 16 bases in between. The CDR3 is CASSQELAVVNIQYF. In nucleotides, the CDR3 is TGCGCCAGCAGCCAGGAACTAGCTGTGGTGAACATTCAGTACTTC.

The chain couples TRBV5-1 to TRBJ1-1, with a tentative D call TRBD1 (5 bases). The V end was cut by 5 bases, the J end by 6 bases, with 14 bases between. CDR1 is SGHRS and CDR2 is YFSETQ in the germline V gene. CDR3 length: 13 amino acids. This CDR3 is CASSWDAGAEAFF. DNA of the CDR3: TGCGCCAGCAGTTGGGACGCCGGCGCTGAAGCTTTCTTT. Full variable domain (missing parts from reference TRBV5-1 and TRBJ1-1): KAGVTQTPRYLIKTRGQQVTLSCSPISGHRSVSWYQQTPGQGLQFLFEYFSETQRNKGNFPGRFSGRQFSNSRSEMNVSTLELGDSALYLCASSWDAGAEAFFGQGTRLTVV.

The DNA of the CDR3 is TGTGCCAGCAGTTTATGGCGACAGTATGACACTGAAGCTTTCTTT. It yields the protein CASSLWRQYDTEAFF. The chain is built from TRBV28 and TRBJ1-1; D may be TRBD1 (5 bases). CDR3 length: 15 residues. Trimming stripped 0 bases from V and 3 bases from J, with 11 bases between. Germline V gene sequence: CDR1 MDHEN, CDR2 SYDVKM.

The chain uses TRBV18 and TRBJ2-3; possible D gene TRBD1, 6 bases. The V end lost 2 bases, the J end lost 2 bases, and 17 bases lay between the germline ends. This CDR3 is 17 amino acids long. Germline CDR1 and CDR2: KGHSH and LQKENI. Written as DNA, the CDR3 is TGTGCCAGCTCACCAGTGATTAGAGGGGGTATCACAGATACGCAGTATTTT. Amino acid sequence: CASSPVIRGGITDTQYF.

The V and J genes are TRBV15 and TRBJ2-4, with a weak D call TRBD1 (5 bases). Trimming stripped 3 bases from V and 5 bases from J, with 14 bases between. Germline V gene data show CDR1 as LNHNV and CDR2 as YYDKDF (reference sequence). This CDR3 contains 15 residues. This chain's CDR3 is CATSSVLRQQNIQYF. For the CDR3, the DNA is TGTGCCACCAGCAGCGTTTTGCGACAGCAAAACATTCAGTACTTC.

This sequence joins TRBV7-6 and TRBJ2-1, with D maybe TRBD2 (6 bases). Germline V CDR1 and CDR2: SGHVS, FNYEAQ. Trimming pared 5 bases from V and 9 bases from J, leaving 14 bases between. The CDR3 consists of 13 residues. For the CDR3, the DNA is TGTGCCAGCAGCCCCCGACTAGTCGTTGAGCAGTTCTTC. Protein: CASSPRLVVEQFF.

The chain links TRBV9 to TRBJ2-2, with D unresolved. CDR3 length: 12 residues. Looked up from germline, CDR1 is SGDLS and CDR2 is YYNGEE. V lost 4 bases and J 2 bases, leaving 3 bases between the germline ends. CDR3 in amino acids: CASSINTGELFF. The CDR3 nucleotides read TGTGCCAGCAGCATAAACACCGGGGAGCTGTTTTTT.

V is TRBV7-6 and J is TRBJ2-3; D uncertain. This CDR3 spans 14 amino acids. Trimming removed 3 bases at V and 0 bases at J, with 7 bases between. Germline V gene sequence: CDR1 SGHVS, CDR2 FNYEAQ. CDR3 amino acids: CASSFIASTDTQYF. The CDR3 DNA sequence: TGTGCCAGCAGCTTTATCGCAAGCACAGATACGCAGTATTTT.

The chain has TRBV29-1 and TRBJ2-7; the D call may be TRBD1 or TRBD2 (5 bases each). Germline V gives CDR1 SQVTM, CDR2 ANQGSEA. Deletions cut 6 bases from V and 3 bases from J, with 15 bases between. The CDR3 spans 13 residues. The CDR3 sequence: CSVSWDDGYEQYF. CDR3 nucleotide sequence: TGCAGCGTCTCCTGGGACGACGGCTACGAGCAGTACTTC.

This clone was found once. V usage is TRBV29-1 and J usage is TRBJ1-1; D is uncertain. Germline V lookup: CDR1 SQVTM, CDR2 ANQGSEA. V was cut by 6 bases and J by 4 bases, with 9 bases left in between. The CDR3 is 11 amino acids. The CDR3 DNA sequence: TGCAGCGTGAGCAGTGGCACTGAAGCTTTCTTT. This sequence encodes CSVSSGTEAFF.

V usage is TRBV19 and J usage is TRBJ2-3, with D hard to call. Trimming stripped 6 bases from V and 2 bases from J, with 12 bases between. CDR3 size: 14 residues. In germline, CDR1 is LNHDA, CDR2 SQIVND (reference sequence). The DNA of the CDR3 is TGTGCCAGTAGCCCGATGGGCTACACAGATACGCAGTATTTT. This gives the protein CASSPMGYTDTQYF. Drawing the rest from reference TRBV19 and TRBJ2-3, the complete variable domain is DGGITQSPKYLFRKEGQNVTLSCEQNLNHDAMYWYRQDPGQGLRLIYYSQIVNDFQKGDIAEGYSVSREKKESFPLTVTSAQKNPTAFYLCASSPMGYTDTQYFGPGTRLTVL.

The chain uses TRBV28 and TRBJ2-1, with D possibly TRBD2 on 6 matching bases. The CDR3 sequence is 16 residues long. Germline loops: CDR1 MDHEN, CDR2 SYDVKM. Trimming took 5 bases from V and 5 from J, leaving 19 bases between them. The CDR3 sequence is CASSPLPGEENNEQFF. CDR3 nucleotides: TGTGCCAGCAGTCCCCTCCCGGGAGAAGAGAACAATGAGCAGTTCTTC.

The chain joins TRBV7-3 to TRBJ2-2, with unresolved D. The V gene lost 5 bases and the J gene lost 2 bases, with 3 bases spanning the gap. The CDR3 is 12 residues long. Germline V gene data show CDR1 as SGHTA and CDR2 as FQGTGA. Here the CDR3 reads CASSINTGELFF. CDR3 DNA sequence: TGTGCCAGCAGCATTAACACCGGGGAGCTGTTTTTT.

The CDR3 sequence is CASGGGGSDTQYF. CDR3 DNA sequence: TGCGCCAGCGGCGGAGGGGGCTCAGATACGCAGTATTTT. This rearrangement joins TRBV10-2 to TRBJ2-3; D is possibly TRBD1 (7 bases). Trimming stripped 8 bases from V and 4 bases from J, with 13 bases between. Germline V gene sequence: CDR1 WSHSY, CDR2 SAAADI. CDR3 length equals 13 residues.

The gene calls are TRBV6-6 and TRBJ2-7; the D call may be TRBD1 or TRBD2 (5 bases each). Deletions cut 4 bases from V and 4 bases from J, with 11 bases between. This CDR3 contains 13 residues. Germline CDR1 reads MNHNY; CDR2 reads SVGAGI (reference sequence). The CDR3 DNA reads TGTGCCAGCAGTTCCGGGACCCGATACGAGCAGTACTTC. It encodes CASSSGTRYEQYF.

The V call is TRBV5-5, the J call TRBJ1-5, with D unresolved. Germline V lookup: CDR1 SGHKS, CDR2 YYEKEE (reference sequence). The CDR3 sequence is 16 residues long. Trimming removed 4 bases at V and 3 bases at J, with 17 bases between. The CDR3 region is CASSPEAWYPNQPQHF. Written as DNA, the CDR3 is TGTGCCAGCAGCCCGGAGGCCTGGTACCCCAATCAGCCCCAGCATTTT.

The chain recombines TRBV5-1 with TRBJ2-3; 7 positions match TRBD1. This CDR3 comprises 16 residues. V lost 4 bases and J lost 1; bases outside the gene matches: 9. CDR1 and CDR2 (germline): SGHRS, YFSETQ. In DNA, the CDR3 is TGCGCCAGCAGCGCCGCAGGGGGTTGGGGCACAGATACGCAGTATTTT. Translated: CASSAAGGWGTDTQYF.

The V and J genes are TRBV19 and TRBJ2-2, with D perhaps TRBD2 (6 bases). Trimming pared 7 bases from V and 3 bases from J, leaving 12 bases between. CDR3 length equals 14 residues. Germline CDR1 and CDR2: LNHDA and SQIVND (reference sequence). Written as DNA, the CDR3 is TGTGCCAGTACCCCGGACTATTACACCGGGGAGCTGTTTTTT. Encoded protein: CASTPDYYTGELFF.

The chain employs TRBV5-8 and TRBJ2-2; 9 bases agree with TRBD2. CDR1 and CDR2 (germline): SGHTS, YDEGEE. The CDR3 has 17 amino acids. Trimming cost V 4 bases and J 3 bases; bases outside gene matches: 10. DNA of the CDR3: TGTGCCAGCAGCCCCCTTAGAGTAGCGGGAGACACCGGGGAGCTGTTTTTT. Translation: CASSPLRVAGDTGELFF.

J is TRBJ2-7 and V is TRBV4-1; no clear D. This CDR3 is 14 amino acids long. The V and J ends lost 0 bases and 5 bases respectively, with 11 bases between them. Looked up from germline, CDR1 is MGHRA and CDR2 is YSYEKL. DNA of the CDR3: TGCGCCAGCAGCCAAGACACCGGACCGGACGAGCAGTACTTC. Translating it yields CASSQDTGPDEQYF.

This sequence joins TRBV10-3 and TRBJ2-7; D not certain. The CDR3 has 12 amino acids. The V gene lost 2 bases and the J gene lost 1 base, with 3 bases spanning the gap. Germline values: CDR1 ENHRY, CDR2 SYGVKD. CDR3 coding DNA: TGTGCCATCAGTGAGCCGTCCTACGAGCAGTACTTC. Translating gives CAISEPSYEQYF.

The chain combines TRBV6-5 with TRBJ1-2; D is possibly TRBD1 (6 bases). The germline V and J ends were trimmed by 1 base and 9 bases, with 21 bases remaining between them. In germline, CDR1 is MNHEY, CDR2 SVGAGI. The CDR3 length is 16 residues. CDR3 DNA sequence: TGTGCCAGCAGTTACTTTCCTACCAGACAGGTGGATTGCTACACCTTC. It yields the protein CASSYFPTRQVDCYTF.

The chain couples TRBV10-3 to TRBJ2-7; 8 bases line up with TRBD1. Germline lookup yields CDR1 ENHRY and CDR2 SYGVKD. V lost 0 bases, J lost 3 bases, and 4 bases stayed unmatched. This CDR3 spans 15 amino acids. The CDR3 DNA reads TGTGCCATCAGTGAGTCCCAGGGGGCTGTCTACGAGCAGTACTTC. Protein product: CAISESQGAVYEQYF.

CDR3 sequence: CASSSGGSNQPQHF. For the CDR3, the DNA is TGTGCCAGCAGCTCAGGGGGTAGCAATCAGCCCCAGCATTTT. The V call is TRBV7-9, the J call TRBJ1-5; 7 bases map to TRBD1. Unmatched junction bases numbered 0, after V lost 4 bases and J lost 0 bases. This CDR3 contains 14 residues. Looked up from germline, CDR1 is SEHNR and CDR2 is FQNEAQ (reference sequence). Variable domain in full (rest from reference TRBV7-9 and TRBJ1-5): DTGVSQNPRHKITKRGQNVTFRCDPISEHNRLYWYRQTLGQGPEFLTYFQNEAQLEKSRLLSDRFSAERPKGSFSTLEIQRTEQGDSAMYLCASSSGGSNQPQHFGDGTRLSIL.

The V gene is TRBV7-3, the J gene TRBJ2-1; D gene ambiguous. The V and J ends lost 2 bases and 5 bases respectively, with 7 bases between them. The CDR3 loop spans 13 amino acids. Germline V gene lookup returns CDR1 SGHTA and CDR2 FQGTGA. The CDR3 spells CASSLYSDNEQFF. The CDR3 bases are TGTGCCAGCAGCTTATATTCAGACAATGAGCAGTTCTTC. The variable domain in full, completed from reference TRBV7-3 and TRBJ2-1, reads GAGVSQTPSNKVTEKGKYVELRCDPISGHTALYWYRQSLGQGPEFLIYFQGTGAADDSGLPNDRFFAVRPEGSVSTLKIQRTERGDSAVYLCASSLYSDNEQFFGPGTRLTVL.

The rearrangement links TRBV11-3 to TRBJ2-1; D ambiguous. Germline values: CDR1 SGHNT, CDR2 YENEEA. The CDR3 totals 12 residues. Trimming pared 0 bases from V and 8 bases from J, leaving 5 bases between. CDR3 sequence reads: CASSLDSDEQFF. The CDR3 coding sequence is TGTGCCAGCAGCTTAGATAGTGATGAGCAGTTCTTC.

The V call is TRBV30, the J call TRBJ1-3; 7 bases line up with TRBD1. V was pared by 3 bases and J by 0 bases, with 2 bases of the junction left unmatched. The germline gives CDR1 GTSNPN, CDR2 SVGIG (reference sequence). The length of the CDR3 is 14 residues. The CDR3 DNA is TGTGCCTGGAGGGGACAGAGCTCTGGAAACACCATATATTTT. Amino acids: CAWRGQSSGNTIYF.

This chain joins TRBV5-4 and TRBJ2-1; the match to TRBD2 covers 11 bases. Germline V CDR1 and CDR2: SGHNT, YYREEE (reference sequence). J was trimmed by 3 bases and V by 4 bases; bases with no gene match: 3. This CDR3 has 15 residues. The DNA for the CDR3 is TGTGCCAGCAGCCCGACTAGCGGGGTCTACAATGAGCAGTTCTTC. Translating gives CASSPTSGVYNEQFF. Looking up the rest from reference TRBV5-4 and TRBJ2-1 gives the full variable domain: ETGVTQSPTHLIKTRGQQVTLRCSSQSGHNTVSWYQQALGQGPQFIFQYYREEENGRGNFPPRFSGLQFPNYSSELNVNALELDDSALYLCASSPTSGVYNEQFFGPGTRLTVL.

V is TRBV7-7 and J is TRBJ2-5; TRBD2 agrees at 11 bases. Germline assignment: CDR1 SSHAT and CDR2 FNYEAQ (reference sequence). The CDR3 contains 15 residues. V was clipped by 3 bases and J by 4 bases; unmatched bases: 4. The DNA for the CDR3 is TGTGCCAGCAGCTTGGCCGGGACTAGCGGAGAGACCCAGTACTTC. Translated, it gives CASSLAGTSGETQYF.

The rearrangement joins TRBV28 to TRBJ1-6; D gene unclear. This CDR3 has 12 residues. In germline, CDR1 is MDHEN, CDR2 SYDVKM. Between the trimmed V and J ends, which lost 6 bases and 9 bases, there was a span of 9 bases. The CDR3 DNA reads TGTGCCAGCAGGGCAGCCGGTTCACCCCTCCACTTT. Translating gives CASRAAGSPLHF.

The chain has TRBV19 and TRBJ1-5; no firm D call. V was trimmed by 9 bases and J by 1 base, leaving 13 bases between them. From germline, CDR1 is LNHDA and CDR2 SQIVND (reference sequence). The CDR3 spans 14 residues. The CDR3 region has the DNA TGTGCCAGCCCTGCGGGGATGAGCAATCAGCCCCAGCATTTT. Protein product: CASPAGMSNQPQHF.